The clone carrying this T cell receptor (beta chain) came up many times. Its antigen is undetermined. The record originates from a study of T-cell memory formation after mild COVID-19. Study overall: Across donors, TCR clusters were largely donor specific.

Points from the study as a whole: Contracting CD4+ clones sat mainly in CM and EM; CD8+ in EMRA. Day 15 to 85 contracting clones showed balanced CD4/CD8; later expanders leaned CD4+.

Using its own MiXCR run on the 5' RACE reads, TCRdb lists one record per CDR3 protein. The sample gives around 53,000 distinct CDR3 sequences, 9% to 15% of which show up once; 24% is in the top ten. The material sequenced was PBMCs or a T cell subset sorted from them (not recorded which). The source of this sequence is a man aged 18 to 29 who had mild COVID-19 (a few samples of this study predate the infection). Cell type and time point are not known.

The CDR3 protein is CASSSNSGTSGGASTDTQYF. DNA for the CDR3: TGTGCCAGCAGTTCAAACTCTGGGACTAGCGGGGGGGCTAGCACAGATACGCAGTATTTT. The chain uses TRBV12-3 or TRBV12-4 and TRBJ2-3, with TRBD2 matching 16 bases. The CDR3 covers 20 residues. V shed 4 bases and J 0 bases; nucleotides not matched to a gene: 10.